The 13 T cell receptor beta chains listed next were all sequenced from one sample in a study of blood T cell repertoires in COVID-19 (dated by TCRdb to about 2020). Receptor amplification or capture employed the immunoSEQ multiplex PCR assay. This is the immuneACCESS table as TCRdb keeps it, with only in-frame sequences that have V and J called. A part of the clones is gone; compared with another copy, unresolved V genes explain less than half, and the rest is unexplained. The sample yields about 75,000 clones; 84% were counted once. The ten largest clones represent around 24% of the sample. What was sequenced was peripheral blood. These receptors originate from a woman aged 45-65 years with acute or convalescent COVID-19.

As DNA, the CDR3 is TGTGCCAGCAGTTCCCCAGGGTTCTTATCGGAAGAGACCCAGTACTTC. This translates into CASSSPGFLSEETQYF. The chain has TRBV9 and TRBJ2-5, with TRBD1 as a possible D gene (5 bases). Deletions cut 5 bases from V and 3 bases from J, with 20 bases between. Germline V gene sequence: CDR1 SGDLS, CDR2 YYNGEE. The CDR3 contains 16 residues. The full variable domain, its missing parts supplied by reference TRBV9 and TRBJ2-5, is DSGVTQTPKHLITATGQRVTLRCSPRSGDLSVYWYQQSLDQGLQFLIQYYNGEERAKGNILERFSAQQFPDLHSELNLSSLELGDSALYFCASSSPGFLSEETQYFGPGTRLLVL.

Details on this clone: Other DNA sequences in this specimen translate into the identical CDR3. The J gene is TRBJ2-5, the V gene TRBV29-1; a possible D gene is TRBD1 (5 bases). V was pared by 0 bases and J by 5 bases, with 7 bases between. The CDR3 runs to 12 residues. The V gene's germline CDR1 is SQVTM and CDR2 ANQGSEA. The DNA of the CDR3 is TGCAGCGTTGAAGATCCAGGGGAGACCCAGTACTTC. Translated: CSVEDPGETQYF. Full variable domain (rest looked up from reference TRBV29-1 and TRBJ2-5): SAVISQKPSRDICQRGTSLTIQCQVDSQVTMMFWYRQQPGQSLTLIATANQGSEATYESGFVIDKFPISRPNLTFSTLTVSNMSPEDSSIYLCSVEDPGETQYFGPGTRLLVL.

J is TRBJ1-5 and V is TRBV29-1; D perhaps matches TRBD1 (5 bases). With 0 bases removed from V and 0 bases from J, the gap between germline ends came to 24 bases. The CDR3 is made up of 20 amino acids. The germline CDR1 and CDR2 sequences are SQVTM and ANQGSEA. The CDR3 DNA reads TGCAGCGTTGAAGATCCCTCCCGGCAGGTTGGGGGGTATAGCAATCAGCCCCAGCATTTT. Protein product: CSVEDPSRQVGGYSNQPQHF.

The V call is TRBV7-2, the J call TRBJ2-4, with TRBD1 as a possible D gene (6 bases). Germline V gene lookup returns CDR1 SGHTA and CDR2 FQGNSA. The CDR3 is 15 amino acids. Trimming pared 5 bases from V and 0 bases from J, leaving 11 bases between. The CDR3 nucleotides read TGTGCCAGCAGCCCACAGGGTAGAGCCAAAAACATTCAGTACTTC. It specifies CASSPQGRAKNIQYF.

The chain is built from TRBV10-3 and TRBJ1-1; possibly TRBD1 for D (6 bases). Germline V gene data show CDR1 as ENHRY and CDR2 as SYGVKD. V was shortened by 11 bases and J by 1 base, with 17 bases between the two germline ends. The CDR3 loop spans 14 amino acids. The CDR3 here is CASSPRTENTEAFF. Here the CDR3 DNA reads TGTGCCTCATCCCCAAGGACAGAGAACACTGAAGCTTTCTTT.

The chain uses TRBV6-1 and TRBJ2-5, with 7 bases aligning to TRBD1. Germline V gene lookup returns CDR1 MNHNS and CDR2 SASEGT. V shed 1 base and J 2 bases; nucleotides not matched to a gene: 10. This CDR3 is built from 17 residues. CDR3 sequence reads: CASSEGYWGQTQETQYF. The CDR3 nucleotides read TGTGCCAGCAGTGAAGGCTATTGGGGACAGACTCAAGAGACCCAGTACTTC.

The chain recombines TRBV10-3 with TRBJ2-3, with D possibly TRBD2 on 5 matching bases. This CDR3 is built from 14 residues. Trimming removed 4 bases from V and 2 bases from J, with 10 bases in between. Germline CDR1 reads ENHRY; CDR2 reads SYGVKD. The CDR3 DNA reads TGTGCCATCAGTGTAAGCGGCCTCACAGATACGCAGTATTTT. Translation gives CAISVSGLTDTQYF.

As DNA, the CDR3 is TGTGCCAGCACCCCACTCGACACAGATACGCAGTATTTT. Amino acid sequence: CASTPLDTDTQYF. The chain has TRBV9 and TRBJ2-3; D is uncertain. CDR3 length: 13 amino acids. Germline V CDR1 and CDR2: SGDLS, YYNGEE. Trimming cost V 6 bases and J 2 bases, with 10 bases left between them.

The chain combines TRBV2 with TRBJ2-5, with D perhaps matching TRBD2 (6 bases). The germline gives CDR1 SNHLY, CDR2 FYNNEI. Trimming cost V 2 bases and J 5 bases, with 12 bases left between them. This CDR3 contains 14 residues. In DNA form, the CDR3 reads TGTGCCAGCAGTGAACGCATTGGGGGGGAGACCCAGTACTTC. Translation gives CASSERIGGETQYF.

This chain connects TRBV27 to TRBJ1-1, with D unresolved. V lost 5 bases, J lost 1 base, and 11 bases lay in between. Germline assignment: CDR1 MNHEY and CDR2 SMNVEV (reference sequence). The CDR3 loop spans 14 amino acids. CDR3 nucleotides: TGTGCCAGCAGTCCCCCAACACCGAACACTGAAGCTTTCTTT. Translation gives CASSPPTPNTEAFF.

This rearrangement joins TRBV29-1 to TRBJ1-5; the D gene is possibly TRBD1 (5 bases). Trimming pared 4 bases from V and 0 bases from J, leaving 13 bases between. The CDR3 contains 15 residues. Per germline, CDR1 SQVTM and CDR2 ANQGSEA. The CDR3 spells CSVGWGQFSNQPQHF. The CDR3, as DNA: TGCAGCGTTGGCTGGGGCCAGTTTAGCAATCAGCCCCAGCATTTT.

This clone was observed a single time. V and J are TRBV11-3 and TRBJ2-2; D gene unclear. From germline, CDR1 is SGHNT and CDR2 YENEEA. V lost 2 bases and J 1 base, leaving 8 bases between the germline ends. The CDR3 runs to 15 residues. Here the CDR3 DNA reads TGTGCCAGCAGCTTAAACAGTCAGAACACCGGGGAGCTGTTTTTT. The encoded protein is CASSLNSQNTGELFF.

V usage is TRBV4-2 and J usage is TRBJ2-3; 11 bases fit TRBD2. The CDR3 loop spans 17 amino acids. Trimming took 1 base from V and 5 from J; bases not matched to a gene: 8. CDR1 is LGHNA and CDR2 is YNFKEQ in the germline V gene. The CDR3 region is CASSQGLAGGPVDTQYF. The CDR3 DNA reads as TGTGCCAGCAGCCAAGGTTTAGCGGGAGGGCCGGTAGATACGCAGTATTTT.